There are many counts of the clone carrying this TCR beta chain. The antigen is unknown. The assay was immunoSEQ multiplex PCR, and TCRdb's table has in-frame clones only and misses some. The sample lists approximately 60,000 clones; approximately 52% were seen once. The CDR3 sequence is 13 residues long. CDR1 is SQVTM and CDR2 is ANQGSEA in the germline V gene. V lost 3 bases and J lost 5, with 13 bases in between. The data stem from a study of cytotoxic CD8 clonotypes in ibrutinib-treated CLL. Study-wide background: The subjects consisted of about 10 relapsed/refractory and some 14 treatment-naive individuals, with around 17 IGHV unmutated. Timing of response sample collection was a median around twelve months after treatment start, with a range of 6 to 36.

Cryopreserved PBMCs supplied 2 to 2.5 micrograms of genomic DNA for TCR beta libraries. Findings of the study overall: Increased clonality at ibrutinib response gave way to a return toward baseline at progression.

The sequence derives from a human donor with chronic lymphocytic leukemia. The gene calls are TRBV29-1 and TRBJ1-2, with no clear D. Sequencing was performed on PBMCs, taken after 24 months of ibrutinib treatment. The CDR3 DNA reads as TGCAGCGTTGATTCGGTTTATAATTATGGCTACACCTTC. Translated: CSVDSVYNYGYTF. The variable domain in full, completed from reference TRBV29-1 and TRBJ1-2, reads SAVISQKPSRDICQRGTSLTIQCQVDSQVTMMFWYRQQPGQSLTLIATANQGSEATYESGFVIDKFPISRPNLTFSTLTVSNMSPEDSSIYLCSVDSVYNYGYTFGSGTRLTVV.